Listed below are T cell receptor beta chains from one sample, sequenced in a study of shared clonotypes between healthy human individuals. Measured with immunoSEQ multiplex PCR; TCRdb has only the in-frame clones, and not every one. The sample gives hundreds of thousands of clones, around three quarters of which show up once; around 12% is in the top ten. What was sequenced was PBMCs. The receptors were gathered from a woman between 40 and 55 years old in good health. Some clones in this sample may be carry-over from other donors' samples. Each CDR3 is given with its conserved first and last residue. A D gene is named only where the DNA matches it firmly. The listing skips clone size in some rows; elsewhere it reads once, few, many or a size class.

v_gene	j_gene	len	d_gene	abundance	CDR3nt	CDR3aa
TRBV5-1	TRBJ2-3	16	TRBD1	NA	TGCGCCAGCAGCTTCTCCGGGACAGGGGGCGCAGATACGCAGTATTTT	CASSFSGTGGADTQYF
TRBV5-5	TRBJ1-1	17	NA	NA	TGTGCCAGCAGCAGGACCGACCCGACCGCACGGAACACTGAAGCTTTCTTT	CASSRTDPTARNTEAFF
TRBV7-2	TRBJ2-1	15	TRBD2	once	TGTGCCAGCAGCTTAGGGACTAGCGGGATTGATGAGCAGTTCTTC	CASSLGTSGIDEQFF
TRBV18	TRBJ2-7	13	NA	NA	TGTGCCAGCTCACCAGGAACGACGTATGAGCAGTACTTC	CASSPGTTYEQYF
TRBV7-2	TRBJ1-1	14	NA	NA	TGTGCCAGCAGCTTACCAGGGCTAATCACTGAAGCTTTCTTT	CASSLPGLITEAFF
TRBV7-9	TRBJ2-6	19	TRBD1	NA	TGTGCCAGCAGCCACCTCCGGACCGGGACAGGTACGGGGGCCAACGTCCTGACTTTC	CASSHLRTGTGTGANVLTF
TRBV2	TRBJ2-3	15	NA	NA	TGTGCCAGCAGTGAAGGGACAGTAGAAACAGATACGCAGTATTTT	CASSEGTVETDTQYF
TRBV5-6	TRBJ2-5	18	NA	once	TGTGCCAGCAGCCCACCTTTTCGGCGGGGGACAGCTCAAGAGACCCAGTACTTC	CASSPPFRRGTAQETQYF
TRBV15	TRBJ2-5	16	NA	NA	TGTGCCACCAGCAGAGGGGACACCCCGGGCCAAGAGACCCAGTACTTC	CATSRGDTPGQETQYF
TRBV6-4	TRBJ2-3	15	NA	few	TGTGCCAGCAGTGACTCCGCAGGTAGTACAGATACGCAGTATTTT	CASSDSAGSTDTQYF
TRBV7-8	TRBJ1-5	17	TRBD1	many	TGTGCCAGCAGCTCCAGGACAGGGGGCCGGGGCAATCAGCCCCAGCATTTT	CASSSRTGGRGNQPQHF
TRBV28	TRBJ2-7	15	TRBD1	many	TGTGCCAGCAACACTATAGGGGGCCCTACCTACGAGCAGTACTTC	CASNTIGGPTYEQYF
TRBV5-6	TRBJ2-1	15	TRBD2	once	TGTGCCAGCAGCCCCATAGCGGGAGTTGGGAATGAGCAGTTCTTC	CASSPIAGVGNEQFF
TRBV18	TRBJ2-7	16	TRBD1	NA	TGTGCCAGCTCGCCGAACCCCGGGACAGGGGCCCTCGGGCAGTACTTC	CASSPNPGTGALGQYF
TRBV7-9	TRBJ2-7	16	NA	NA	TGTGCCAGCAGCCGGGTGGAGGGCTTGAGCTCCTACGAGCAGTACTTC	CASSRVEGLSSYEQYF